This TCR beta chain derives from a study of radiotherapy plus CTLA-4 blockade in lung cancer. Assay: immunoSEQ multiplex PCR; the TCRdb copy retains only in-frame clones and omits some. Among about 91,000 clones listed, approximately 79% were seen once. This clone was detected only once. The receptor comes from a human donor with non-small cell lung cancer that progressed on radiotherapy plus ipilimumab. The sample in question was peripheral blood, obtained from a patient treated with radiotherapy plus ipilimumab.

The CDR3 is CASEAGSGNEQYF. In DNA form, the CDR3 reads TGCGCCAGCGAAGCGGGGTCCGGCAACGAGCAGTACTTC. The V gene is TRBV10-2, the J gene TRBJ2-7; 7 bases match TRBD2. The V segment lost 8 bases and the J segment 5 bases; nucleotides outside the gene matches: 9. Germline V gene sequence: CDR1 WSHSY, CDR2 SAAADI. The CDR3 consists of 13 residues.